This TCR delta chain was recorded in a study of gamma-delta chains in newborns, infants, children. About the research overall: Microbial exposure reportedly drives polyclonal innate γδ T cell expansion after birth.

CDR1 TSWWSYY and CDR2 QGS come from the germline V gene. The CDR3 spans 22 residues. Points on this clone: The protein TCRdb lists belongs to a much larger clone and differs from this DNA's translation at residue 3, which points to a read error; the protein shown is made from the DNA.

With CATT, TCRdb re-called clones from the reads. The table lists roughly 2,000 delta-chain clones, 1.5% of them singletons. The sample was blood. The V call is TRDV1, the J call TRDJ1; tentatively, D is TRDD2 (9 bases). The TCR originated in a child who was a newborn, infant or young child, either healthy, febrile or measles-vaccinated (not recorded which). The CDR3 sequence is CAPGELPPSYTVGGIYSDKLIF. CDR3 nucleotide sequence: TGTGCTCCTGGGGAACTCCCCCCTTCCTACACCGTGGGGGGGATATATTCCGATAAACTCATCTTT.